The clone carrying this T cell receptor beta chain was counted ten times or more. Germline CDR1 MDHEN, CDR2 SYDVKM. This CDR3 region has 15 residues. Trimming removed 3 bases from V and 9 bases from J; junction bases left unmatched: 10. This entry is derived from a study of T cells in Graves' hyperthyroidism and ophthalmopathy. Across the study: Peripheral blood was acquired at first diagnosis, ahead of any therapy whatsoever.

TCR beta CDR3 sequences were amplified from RNA transcripts. HTBI primers were used for first-round RT-PCR of the TCR CDR3. TCRdb used MiXCR to reprocess the multiplex PCR reads, holding one entry per CDR3 protein. Among about 350,000 distinct CDR3 sequences listed, approximately 15% were seen once. The receptor was isolated from a woman aged 30 to 39 with Graves' hyperthyroidism. J is TRBJ2-1 and V is TRBV28, with 8 bases matching TRBD1. Input material: blood. This CDR3 reads CASSFVQGVRGEQFF. CDR3 sequence (DNA): TGTGCCAGCAGTTTTGTACAGGGGGTCAGGGGTGAGCAGTTCTTC.